A single sample is the source of the 30 T cell receptor beta chains below, sequenced in a study of OX40 agonist ivuxolimab in advanced cancers. Receptor amplification or capture employed the immunoSEQ multiplex PCR assay. This immuneACCESS table, as held by TCRdb, lists in-frame sequences with V and J called but not all clones. Of the missing ones, under half trace to an unresolved V gene in checked studies; the others have no known cause. This sample gives 85,000 to 130,000 clones in total; over 75% of them show up just once. Roughly 0.5% of the sample goes to the ten largest clones. The source material was CD4+ or CD8+ T cells sorted from blood, sampled in a trial of the OX40 agonist ivuxolimab. These receptors all stem from an adult with an advanced solid tumor such as melanoma, head and neck, liver or kidney cancer.

The chain links TRBV10-3 to TRBJ1-4, with TRBD1 matching over 7 bases. Germline CDR1 is ENHRY and CDR2 is SYGVKD. The V gene end was trimmed by 2 bases and the J gene end by 2 bases; junction bases not matched to a gene: 5. This CDR3 spans 16 amino acids. The CDR3 coding sequence is TGTGCCATCAGTGAGAGTCAGGGGGGGACTAATGAAAAACTGTTTTTT. Translating gives CAISESQGGTNEKLFF.

In its sample, this clone was seen once. This chain connects TRBV19 to TRBJ2-1; 11 positions match TRBD2. The CDR3 is 16 residues long. Germline V gene data show CDR1 as LNHDA and CDR2 as SQIVND (reference sequence). V lost 10 bases to trimming and J lost 2 bases; unmatched junction nucleotides: 10. As DNA, the CDR3 is TGTGCCACGGGACTAGCGGCCCAGGCTCCCTACAATGAGCAGTTCTTC. Encoded protein: CATGLAAQAPYNEQFF.

The V and J genes are TRBV18 and TRBJ1-5, with TRBD1 matching 8 bases. The ends lost 1 base at V and 2 bases at J; junction bases unmatched: 10. The CDR3 consists of 18 residues. From germline, CDR1 is KGHSH and CDR2 LQKENI. This chain's CDR3 is CASSPLGTGLGGNQPQHF. In DNA, the CDR3 is TGTGCCAGCTCACCACTGGGGACAGGCCTAGGAGGCAATCAGCCCCAGCATTTT.

In its sample, this clone was seen once. The genes are TRBV2 and TRBJ1-4, with D possibly being TRBD1 (5 bases). Germline values: CDR1 SNHLY, CDR2 FYNNEI. Deletions cut 1 base from V and 3 bases from J, with 9 bases between. The CDR3 extends over 15 amino acids. The CDR3 spells CASSEGGTANEKLFF. The CDR3 nucleotides are TGTGCCAGCAGTGAAGGGGGGACGGCTAATGAAAAACTGTTTTTT.

J is TRBJ2-3 and V is TRBV4-1, with D hard to call. Germline values: CDR1 MGHRA, CDR2 YSYEKL. V lost 1 base and J 0 bases, leaving 8 bases between the germline ends. CDR3 length equals 15 residues. The CDR3 spells CASSQGGYSTDTQYF. The CDR3 nucleotides read TGCGCCAGCAGCCAAGGGGGATATAGCACAGATACGCAGTATTTT.

The V gene is TRBV6-1, the J gene TRBJ1-6; TRBD1 might be the D (6 bases). Germline lookup yields CDR1 MNHNS and CDR2 SASEGT. V was cut by 0 bases and J by 7 bases, with 16 bases left in between. This CDR3 has 17 residues. The CDR3 here is CASSEAGGVLRNSPLHF. The CDR3 region has the DNA TGTGCCAGCAGTGAAGCTGGGGGCGTCTTAAGAAATTCACCCCTCCACTTT.

A note on this clone: The same CDR3 also results from other DNA sequences found in this sample. CDR3 in amino acids: CASSIGGTDTQYF. CDR3 in DNA: TGTGCCAGTAGTATAGGGGGGACAGATACGCAGTATTTT. The V and J genes are TRBV19 and TRBJ2-3; D is perhaps TRBD1 or TRBD2 (5 bases each). V lost 1 base, J lost 3 bases, and 5 bases lay in between. Looked up from germline, CDR1 is LNHDA and CDR2 is SQIVND (reference sequence). The CDR3 is 13 amino acids.

The V and J genes are TRBV18 and TRBJ1-5; the D gene is possibly TRBD1 (6 bases). Trimming removed 6 bases at V and 3 bases at J, with 12 bases between. Germline CDR1 and CDR2: KGHSH and LQKENI. The CDR3 spans 14 residues. Written as DNA, the CDR3 is TGTGCCAGCTCGCCTACAGGGAACAATCAGCCCCAGCATTTT. The encoded protein is CASSPTGNNQPQHF.

The rearrangement joins TRBV5-4 to TRBJ2-5; D may be TRBD1 (5 bases). Trimming took off 4 bases at V and 3 bases at J, with 7 bases between the two ends. Germline V gene sequence: CDR1 SGHNT, CDR2 YYREEE (reference sequence). This CDR3 is built from 12 residues. CDR3 residues: CASSQGEETQYF. The CDR3 DNA is TGTGCCAGCAGCCAAGGGGAAGAGACCCAGTACTTC.

This clone came up a few times. The chain is built from TRBV2 and TRBJ2-3; possible D gene TRBD2, 6 bases. Per germline, CDR1 SNHLY and CDR2 FYNNEI. The CDR3 has 14 residues. The V end was cut by 3 bases, the J end by 6 bases, with 13 bases between. The CDR3 loop is CASSEGEALDTQYF. CDR3 nucleotides: TGTGCCAGCAGTGAGGGGGAGGCTCTCGATACGCAGTATTTT.

J is TRBJ1-2 and V is TRBV5-4; 7 nucleotides match TRBD1. V gave up 0 bases and J gave up 3 bases; unmatched junction bases: 2. The CDR3 runs 14 residues. Germline lookup yields CDR1 SGHNT and CDR2 YYREEE (reference sequence). Here the CDR3 reads CASSLAGQHYGYTF. Written as DNA, the CDR3 is TGTGCCAGCAGCTTGGCGGGACAGCACTATGGCTACACCTTC.

The V call is TRBV29-1, the J call TRBJ1-1; 8 bases match TRBD1. The germline gives CDR1 SQVTM, CDR2 ANQGSEA. The CDR3 has 13 residues. The J segment lost 1 base and the V segment lost 6 bases, leaving 4 bases of the junction unmatched. CDR3: CSVTGTGNTEAFF. CDR3 DNA: TGCAGCGTGACAGGGACAGGGAACACTGAAGCTTTCTTT.

The V gene is TRBV6-1, the J gene TRBJ2-7, with 9 bases fitting TRBD1. Germline V gene data show CDR1 as MNHNS and CDR2 as SASEGT. The CDR3 spans 15 residues. V lost 6 bases to trimming and J lost 1 base; unmatched junction nucleotides: 7. The CDR3 coding sequence is TGTGCCAGCAGCTGGACAGGGGCGAAGTCCTACGAGCAGTACTTC. Translated, it gives CASSWTGAKSYEQYF.

This clone was seen a few times. The chain couples TRBV19 to TRBJ1-5; perhaps TRBD1 as D (6 bases). This CDR3 contains 13 residues. Germline CDR1 and CDR2: LNHDA and SQIVND (reference sequence). The ends were cut back, 9 bases at V and 6 bases at J, with 15 bases in the middle. The CDR3 spells CARRGARVQPQHF. The CDR3 DNA sequence: TGTGCCAGGCGGGGGGCGCGGGTTCAGCCCCAGCATTTT.

The genes are TRBV29-1 and TRBJ1-1; D unresolved. Trimming removed 7 bases at V and 4 bases at J, with 16 bases between. The CDR3 is 13 amino acids. CDR1 SQVTM and CDR2 ANQGSEA come from the germline V gene. This CDR3 reads CSASWPRGTEAFF. DNA of the CDR3: TGCAGCGCATCTTGGCCTCGGGGCACTGAAGCTTTCTTT.

The J gene is TRBJ1-2, the V gene TRBV19; a possible D gene is TRBD1 (6 bases). CDR3 length: 15 residues. Looked up from germline, CDR1 is LNHDA and CDR2 is SQIVND (reference sequence). Trimming removed 5 bases from V and 2 bases from J, with 15 bases in between. CDR3 sequence reads: CASSRDKSGNYGYTF. In DNA, the CDR3 is TGTGCCAGTAGTCGGGACAAGTCCGGGAACTATGGCTACACCTTC. The complete variable domain, with remaining parts taken from reference TRBV19 and TRBJ1-2, reads DGGITQSPKYLFRKEGQNVTLSCEQNLNHDAMYWYRQDPGQGLRLIYYSQIVNDFQKGDIAEGYSVSREKKESFPLTVTSAQKNPTAFYLCASSRDKSGNYGYTFGSGTRLTVV.

The CDR3 sequence: CASSWGEGDEKLFF. The CDR3 bases are TGTGCCAGCAGCTGGGGAGAAGGGGATGAAAAACTGTTTTTT. The chain recombines TRBV7-2 with TRBJ1-4; D possibly corresponds to TRBD1 (5 bases). Trimming took 4 bases from V and 6 from J, leaving 12 bases between them. The CDR3 has 14 residues. Germline loops: CDR1 SGHTA, CDR2 FQGNSA.

The V gene is TRBV7-9, the J gene TRBJ1-2; D gene ambiguous. This CDR3 region has 12 residues. Trimming took off 5 bases at V and 3 bases at J, with 7 bases between the two ends. Germline V lookup: CDR1 SEHNR, CDR2 FQNEAQ (reference sequence). Here the CDR3 reads CASSAGDYGYTF. The CDR3 DNA is TGTGCCAGCAGCGCAGGAGACTATGGCTACACCTTC. Full variable domain (outside the CDR3, taken from reference TRBV7-9 and TRBJ1-2): DTGVSQNPRHKITKRGQNVTFRCDPISEHNRLYWYRQTLGQGPEFLTYFQNEAQLEKSRLLSDRFSAERPKGSFSTLEIQRTEQGDSAMYLCASSAGDYGYTFGSGTRLTVV.

This clone was recorded only once. DNA for the CDR3: TGTGCCAGTAGCCAAGAGCTGGGGAGAAATTCACCCCTCCACTTT. It translates to CASSQELGRNSPLHF. This chain connects TRBV19 to TRBJ1-6, with D uncertain. The V end was cut by 6 bases, the J end by 7 bases, with 16 bases between. The V gene's germline CDR1 is LNHDA and CDR2 SQIVND (reference sequence). This CDR3 comprises 15 residues.

The gene calls are TRBV30 and TRBJ2-3, with D perhaps matching TRBD1 (5 bases). V was trimmed by 1 base and J by 0 bases, leaving 8 bases between them. The CDR3 is 14 residues long. Germline CDR1 GTSNPN, CDR2 SVGIG (reference sequence). The CDR3 bases are TGTGCCTGGAGTGGTCAGGGTAGCACAGATACGCAGTATTTT. Amino acid sequence: CAWSGQGSTDTQYF. The variable domain in full, completed from reference TRBV30 and TRBJ2-3, reads SQTIHQWPATLVQPVGSPLSLECTVEGTSNPNLYWYRQAAGRGLQLLFYSVGIGQISSEVPQNLSASRPQDRQFILSSKKLLLSDSGFYLCAWSGQGSTDTQYFGPGTRLTVL.

The rearrangement joins TRBV30 to TRBJ1-5; possible D gene TRBD1, 5 bases. This CDR3 has 14 amino acids. In germline, CDR1 is GTSNPN, CDR2 SVGIG (reference sequence). Trimming cost V 6 bases and J 7 bases, with 19 bases left between them. CDR3 DNA sequence: TGTGCCTGTCAGGTTGGTGGGGCGCGACAGCCCCAGCATTTT. Its protein is CACQVGGARQPQHF.

V usage is TRBV4-3 and J usage is TRBJ1-5; unclear D gene. CDR1 and CDR2 from the germline V gene are LGHNA and YSLEER. The CDR3 is 18 residues long. V was clipped by 6 bases and J by 2 bases, with 23 bases between them. CDR3 bases: TGCGCCAGCAGAATATTCGAAGTCCAGCTTTTGTGCAATCAGCCCCAGCATTTT. Protein sequence: CASRIFEVQLLCNQPQHF.

The rearrangement joins TRBV5-6 to TRBJ2-2; D uncertain. Germline CDR1 SGHDT, CDR2 YYEEEE. This CDR3 has 15 amino acids. Trimming shortened V by 2 bases and J by 0 bases, and 8 bases separated the two germline ends. The CDR3, as DNA: TGTGCCAGCAGCTTTGAGGCAGCGAACACCGGGGAGCTGTTTTTT. It codes for CASSFEAANTGELFF.

The rearrangement joins TRBV4-3 to TRBJ2-6; D is perhaps TRBD1 (6 bases). From germline, CDR1 is LGHNA and CDR2 YSLEER. Trimming stripped 0 bases from V and 0 bases from J, with 15 bases between. CDR3 length: 19 residues. This CDR3 reads CASSQEATQGLSGANVLTF. CDR3 coding DNA: TGCGCCAGCAGCCAAGAAGCAACACAGGGCCTCTCTGGGGCCAACGTCCTGACTTTC.

V usage is TRBV30 and J usage is TRBJ1-5; no firm D call. The CDR3 runs 13 residues. The ends were cut back, 0 bases at V and 4 bases at J, with 7 bases in the middle. The germline V gene encodes CDR1 GTSNPN and CDR2 SVGIG (reference sequence). CDR3 DNA: TGTGCCTGGAGTGTAACCTCAAATCAGCCCCAGCATTTT. Its protein product is CAWSVTSNQPQHF.

The genes are TRBV6-6 and TRBJ2-7; either TRBD1 or TRBD2 may fit D (5 bases each). The V gene lost 2 bases and the J gene lost 0 bases, with 14 bases spanning the gap. Germline V gives CDR1 MNHNY, CDR2 SVGAGI (reference sequence). The CDR3 runs 16 residues. The CDR3 coding sequence is TGTGCCAGCAGTTACGGGGGACGCGAGAGCTCCTACGAGCAGTACTTC. Amino acid sequence: CASSYGGRESSYEQYF.

This clone appeared once. The chain uses TRBV5-5 and TRBJ2-4; 9 nucleotides line up with TRBD2. In germline, CDR1 is SGHKS, CDR2 YYEKEE (reference sequence). The CDR3 consists of 14 residues. The J segment lost 6 bases and the V segment lost 7 bases, leaving 8 bases of the junction unmatched. The DNA for the CDR3 is TGTGCCAGCCAAATTAGCGGGGGCCCAAACATTCAGTACTTC. Encoded protein: CASQISGGPNIQYF. Based on the CDR3 plus reference TRBV5-5 and TRBJ2-4, the full variable domain is DAGVTQSPTHLIKTRGQQVTLRCSPISGHKSVSWYQQVLGQGPQFIFQYYEKEERGRGNFPDRFSARQFPNYSSELNVNALLLGDSALYLCASQISGGPNIQYFGAGTRLSVL.

J is TRBJ1-2 and V is TRBV18; a possible D gene is TRBD1 (6 bases). The CDR3 is 15 amino acids. The germline gives CDR1 KGHSH, CDR2 LQKENI. V dropped 3 bases and J dropped 4 bases, with 15 bases sitting between them. Here the CDR3 DNA reads TGTGCCAGCTCACCGAACGAAGTACAGGGCTATGGCTACACCTTC. This codes for CASSPNEVQGYGYTF.

This chain links TRBV6-5 with TRBJ2-2; D perhaps matches TRBD2 (7 bases). CDR3 length equals 15 residues. V was pared by 3 bases and J by 6 bases, with 14 bases between. From germline, CDR1 is MNHEY and CDR2 SVGAGI. CDR3 in DNA: TGTGCCAGCAGTTATGGGGGGGCTGGTCCCGGGGAGCTGTTTTTT. Translating it yields CASSYGGAGPGELFF.

A note on this clone: The same CDR3 can be traced to other DNA sequences in this sample. The chain recombines TRBV5-1 with TRBJ2-3; 8 nucleotides match TRBD2. In germline, CDR1 is SGHRS, CDR2 YFSETQ. V dropped 0 bases and J dropped 2; count of bases not matched to a gene: 2. The CDR3 sequence is 15 residues long. This CDR3 reads CASSLAGGPTDTQYF. The CDR3 DNA reads TGCGCCAGCAGCTTGGCGGGGGGGCCCACAGATACGCAGTATTTT.